Shown below are 29 T cell receptor beta chains from a single sample sequenced in a study of shared clonotypes between healthy human individuals. Generated by immunoSEQ multiplex PCR, the TCRdb table keeps only in-frame clones and is missing some. The profile shows roughly 2 million clones, around 95% of them singletons. Sequenced input: naive CD4+ T cells sorted from blood. The subset is: CD45RA+ positively selected. These receptors all stem from a man between 18 and 29 years old in good health.

The V call is TRBV4-1, the J call TRBJ1-3; 7 bases are a match to TRBD1. V was clipped by 1 base and J by 4 bases; unmatched bases: 7. The germline CDR1 and CDR2 sequences are MGHRA and YSYEKL. The CDR3 has 16 residues. The CDR3 loop reads CASSQVSGTVGNTIYF. The CDR3 nucleotides are TGCGCCAGCAGCCAAGTCTCCGGGACAGTCGGAAACACCATATATTTT.

Of note for this clone: Other DNA sequences of this sample code for an identical CDR3. This chain uses TRBV5-1 with TRBJ2-7; weak D call: TRBD1 (6 bases). Germline CDR1 is SGHRS and CDR2 is YFSETQ. With 2 bases removed from V and 0 bases from J, the gap between germline ends came to 9 bases. CDR3 length: 14 amino acids. CDR3 region: CASSFRGHSYEQYF. The CDR3 region has the DNA TGCGCCAGCAGCTTCAGGGGCCACTCCTACGAGCAGTACTTC.

V usage is TRBV29-1 and J usage is TRBJ1-3; D not resolved. The germline gives CDR1 SQVTM, CDR2 ANQGSEA. The CDR3 spans 12 residues. V was clipped by 8 bases and J by 2 bases, with 10 bases between them. CDR3 coding DNA: TGCAGCATCAGGACTGCTGGAAACACCATATATTTT. Its translation is CSIRTAGNTIYF.

This clone was found once. CDR3: CSVEEYRNTGELFF. For the CDR3, the DNA is TGCAGCGTTGAAGAGTACAGGAACACCGGGGAGCTGTTTTTT. The genes are TRBV29-1 and TRBJ2-2, with D unclear. Germline V gene sequence: CDR1 SQVTM, CDR2 ANQGSEA. V lost 0 bases and J lost 1, with 6 bases in between. The CDR3 has 14 residues.

CDR3 nucleotides: TGTGCCAGCAGTTACGACGGGGCCCGATATAATTCACCCCTCCACTTT. This encodes CASSYDGARYNSPLHF. The rearrangement links TRBV6-5 to TRBJ1-6, with D perhaps TRBD1 (5 bases). Looked up from germline, CDR1 is MNHEY and CDR2 is SVGAGI. With 2 bases removed from V and 4 bases from J, the gap between germline ends came to 12 bases. The CDR3 length is 16 residues.

This clone was detected a few times. In the same sample, other DNA sequences code for this CDR3. The chain recombines TRBV7-2 with TRBJ2-1, with TRBD2 matching over 11 bases. CDR3 size: 17 residues. The junction had 5 bases not matched to a gene; V was cut back by 0 bases and J by 4 bases. Per the germline V gene, CDR1 is SGHTA and CDR2 is FQGNSA. The CDR3 nucleotides are TGTGCCAGCAGCTTAGCGGGGACTAGCGGTACTTACAATGAGCAGTTCTTC. Translated: CASSLAGTSGTYNEQFF.

The rearrangement uses TRBV21-1 and TRBJ1-4. TRBV21-1 is a documented pseudogene. This CDR3 has 19 amino acids. This CDR3 reads CASSKGTDNEKLGWGKLFF. In DNA form, the CDR3 reads TGTGCCAGCAGCAAAGGCACAGATAATGAAAAACTGGGCTGGGGGAAACTGTTTTTT.

V is TRBV4-3 and J is TRBJ2-3, with no clear D. From germline, CDR1 is LGHNA and CDR2 YSLEER. The CDR3 runs 18 residues. V was pared by 1 base and J by 1 base, with 18 bases between. CDR3 nucleotide sequence: TGCGCCAGCAGCCAAGGTCCCATCCTGGGGATCGGCACAGATACGCAGTATTTT. Amino acids: CASSQGPILGIGTDTQYF.

The V call is TRBV6-1, the J call TRBJ2-4; 10 positions agree with TRBD2. With 3 bases clipped from V and 0 bases from J, the junction kept 11 bases outside the gene matches. This CDR3 has 19 amino acids. Germline CDR1 MNHNS, CDR2 SASEGT. Here the CDR3 reads CASSDLSTSGVLAKNIQYF. The CDR3 DNA follows: TGTGCCAGCAGTGATTTAAGTACTAGCGGGGTCCTAGCCAAAAACATTCAGTACTTC.

The chain carries TRBV5-1 and TRBJ2-3; 9 nucleotides line up with TRBD1. The CDR3 covers 14 residues. The ends lost 4 bases at V and 3 bases at J; junction bases unmatched: 3. Looked up from germline, CDR1 is SGHRS and CDR2 is YFSETQ. CDR3 DNA sequence: TGCGCCAGCAGCACAGGGGGCGGTACAGATACGCAGTATTTT. Residues: CASSTGGGTDTQYF.

Concerning this clone: At one boundary the junction diverges from the germline segment, which might be a read error. The CDR3 nucleotides are TGCGCCAGCAGCTTGATCCAGACCACAAATACGCAGTATTTT. This gives the protein CASSLIQTTNTQYF. The chain has TRBV5-1 and TRBJ2-3; D gene uncertain. The CDR3 length is 14 residues. Germline V gene sequence: CDR1 SGHRS, CDR2 YFSETQ.

This clone was detected only once. The chain is built from TRBV2 and TRBJ2-1, with TRBD1 matching 10 bases. V lost 6 bases to trimming and J lost 9 bases; unmatched junction nucleotides: 8. CDR1 and CDR2 from the germline V gene are SNHLY and FYNNEI. This CDR3 has 14 amino acids. The DNA for the CDR3 is TGTGCCAGCAGCGCCCGGACAGGGGGGGGTGAGCAGTTCTTC. It translates to CASSARTGGGEQFF.

The chain combines TRBV30 with TRBJ2-3, with 13 bases identical to TRBD2. V shed 4 bases, J shed 2 bases, and the junction held 12 bases outside the gene matches. Per germline, CDR1 GTSNPN and CDR2 SVGIG (reference sequence). This CDR3 has 18 amino acids. CDR3 loop: CAWTPTRTSGGFTDTQYF. The CDR3, as DNA: TGTGCCTGGACCCCTACGAGGACTAGCGGGGGTTTCACAGATACGCAGTATTTT.

For this clone: The sample contains more than one DNA sequence encoding this CDR3. J is TRBJ1-5 and V is TRBV5-1, with TRBD1 matching 8 bases. Germline lookup yields CDR1 SGHRS and CDR2 YFSETQ. This CDR3 spans 15 amino acids. Unmatched junction bases numbered 4, after V lost 3 bases and J lost 2 bases. For the CDR3, the DNA is TGCGCCAGCAGCTCAGGACAGGGAGGCAATCAGCCCCAGCATTTT. Protein product: CASSSGQGGNQPQHF.

The chain links TRBV7-2 to TRBJ1-2, with D perhaps TRBD1 (6 bases). The germline gives CDR1 SGHTA, CDR2 FQGNSA. V lost 4 bases and J 8 bases, leaving 20 bases between the germline ends. CDR3 length equals 15 residues. DNA of the CDR3: TGTGCCAGCAGCTCTAGCAGGGGAACGGGGGAGGGCTACACCTTC. It codes for CASSSSRGTGEGYTF.

As concerns this clone: In the same sample, other DNA sequences code for this CDR3. The rearrangement uses TRBV19 and TRBJ1-2; 8 bases are shared with TRBD1. V shed 5 bases, J shed 5 bases, and the junction held 4 bases outside the gene matches. The CDR3 runs to 13 residues. CDR1 LNHDA and CDR2 SQIVND come from the germline V gene (reference sequence). The CDR3, as DNA: TGTGCCAGTAGTTCCGACAGGGGTTATGGCTACACCTTC. It specifies CASSSDRGYGYTF.

The chain couples TRBV7-3 to TRBJ2-5; D not certain. V was shortened by 4 bases and J by 4 bases, with 10 bases between the two germline ends. Looked up from germline, CDR1 is SGHTA and CDR2 is FQGTGA. The CDR3 has 13 residues. This CDR3 is CASSSTAAETQYF. Here the CDR3 DNA reads TGTGCCAGCAGCTCTACTGCCGCAGAGACCCAGTACTTC.

V and J are TRBV5-1 and TRBJ2-7, with 7 positions matching TRBD2. Germline CDR1 and CDR2: SGHRS and YFSETQ. CDR3 length: 15 amino acids. After removal of 0 bases from V and 2 bases from J, the junction contained 5 bases not matched to a gene. The CDR3 nucleotides read TGCGCCAGCAGCTTGGTAGGGAGGGCGGCCTACGAGCAGTACTTC. It yields the protein CASSLVGRAAYEQYF.

This chain joins TRBV28 and TRBJ1-1; D is perhaps TRBD1 (6 bases). The V gene's germline CDR1 is MDHEN and CDR2 SYDVKM. This CDR3 has 13 residues. V was pared by 6 bases and J by 8 bases, with 16 bases between. CDR3 in amino acids: CASSPPGGAEAFF. For the CDR3, the DNA is TGTGCCAGCAGCCCCCCTGGGGGGGCAGAAGCTTTCTTT.

The chain joins TRBV7-2 to TRBJ2-7, with a possible D match to TRBD2 (5 bases). There are 14 residues in the CDR3. Germline CDR1 reads SGHTA; CDR2 reads FQGNSA. The V end was cut by 5 bases, the J end by 0 bases, with 11 bases between. CDR3 in DNA: TGTGCCAGCAGCCGCAGCGGCTTCTCCTACGAGCAGTACTTC. Protein product: CASSRSGFSYEQYF.

To note about this clone: The identical CDR3 is also encoded by other nucleotide sequences in the sample. V is TRBV7-2 and J is TRBJ2-6, with D possibly matching TRBD1 (5 bases). Trimming left V 5 bases short and J 2 bases short, with 10 bases between. CDR3 length equals 15 residues. The germline V gene has CDR1 SGHTA and CDR2 FQGNSA. CDR3 nucleotides: TGTGCCAGCAGCGTTACAGGCGCTGGGGCCAACGTCCTGACTTTC. It translates to CASSVTGAGANVLTF.

The gene calls are TRBV5-1 and TRBJ2-7, with a weak D call TRBD1 (7 bases). There are 16 residues in the CDR3. CDR1 and CDR2 from the germline V gene are SGHRS and YFSETQ. V lost 0 bases to trimming and J lost 5 bases, with 18 bases between them. CDR3 residues: CASSLEKTAGQHEQYF. CDR3 coding DNA: TGCGCCAGCAGCTTGGAAAAGACCGCGGGACAGCACGAGCAGTACTTC.

This clone was detected only once. V gene TRBV18 combines with J gene TRBJ2-5, with a weak D call TRBD2 (6 bases). This CDR3 spans 16 amino acids. V gave up 3 bases and J gave up 5 bases, with 19 bases separating them. Germline CDR1 KGHSH, CDR2 LQKENI. The CDR3 loop is CASSPETGDYTETQYF. CDR3 DNA: TGTGCCAGCTCACCCGAAACGGGAGATTACACGGAGACCCAGTACTTC.

The chain joins TRBV6-5 to TRBJ2-7; the D gene could be TRBD1 or TRBD2 (7 bases each). Germline V gene lookup returns CDR1 MNHEY and CDR2 SVGAGI. Between the trimmed V and J ends, which lost 7 bases and 6 bases, there was a span of 22 bases. The CDR3 totals 15 residues. This chain's CDR3 is CASKFSDREGGEQYF. Written as DNA, the CDR3 is TGTGCCAGCAAATTCTCTGACAGGGAGGGAGGCGAGCAGTACTTC.

J is TRBJ1-4 and V is TRBV5-1, with D hard to call. CDR1 and CDR2 from the germline V gene are SGHRS and YFSETQ. The CDR3 totals 14 residues. V lost 3 bases, J lost 7 bases, and 13 bases lay in between. The CDR3 is CASSSLQEGEKLFF. DNA of the CDR3: TGCGCCAGCAGCTCACTACAAGAGGGTGAAAAACTGTTTTTT.

The chain uses TRBV6-6 and TRBJ1-5; possible D gene TRBD1, 6 bases. V dropped 7 bases and J dropped 6 bases, with 22 bases sitting between them. The CDR3 contains 16 residues. Germline V gives CDR1 MNHNY, CDR2 SVGAGI (reference sequence). The CDR3 nucleotides read TGTGCCAGCACCGAGGGAGGCCAGGGGTTGTTTCAGCCCCAGCATTTT. This encodes CASTEGGQGLFQPQHF.

Comments on this clone: Within the sample, other DNA sequences also encode this same CDR3. J is TRBJ1-5 and V is TRBV6-5; TRBD1 is a possible D gene (6 bases). V shed 5 bases and J shed 0 bases, with 8 bases lying between them. Germline-derived CDR1 and CDR2 are MNHEY and SVGAGI. The CDR3 is 14 residues long. The CDR3 protein is CASSPQGSNQPQHF. CDR3 sequence (DNA): TGTGCCAGCAGTCCACAGGGTAGCAATCAGCCCCAGCATTTT.

Comment on this clone: The same CDR3 also results from other DNA sequences found in this sample. The gene calls are TRBV29-1 and TRBJ2-5; D uncertain. The CDR3 sequence is 12 residues long. V was pared by 5 bases and J by 2 bases, with 9 bases between. The germline V gene encodes CDR1 SQVTM and CDR2 ANQGSEA. CDR3 sequence: CSVSRNQETQYF. CDR3 DNA sequence: TGCAGCGTTAGCCGGAATCAAGAGACCCAGTACTTC.

V and J are TRBV6-5 and TRBJ1-5; 7 positions match TRBD1. This CDR3 has 14 residues. Germline CDR1 is MNHEY and CDR2 is SVGAGI. The junction had 8 bases not matched to a gene; V was cut back by 5 bases and J by 7 bases. In nucleotides, the CDR3 is TGTGCCAGCAGTCACCGGGAGGACAGGCAGCCCCAGCATTTT. As protein: CASSHREDRQPQHF.